The T cell receptor (beta chain) described here comes from a study of low-dose radiotherapy and immunotherapy resistance in tumors. Primers targeting TRAV and TRBV primed first-strand cDNA, covering alpha and beta chains. The PCR that amplified TCRs ran for around 20 cycles, relying on a constant-region primer and a V-primer adapter. Via MiXCR, TCRdb re-called the reads, giving one row per CDR3 protein. The repertoire consists of about 91,000 distinct CDR3 sequences, with 20% to 25% occurring once and the leading ten covering more than 10%. Documented time point: after trial treatment. Treatment of the sample: LDRT plus nivolumab, ipilimumab, low-dose cyclophosphamide and aspirin (RACIN trial). Losses at the gene ends were 7 bases for V and 1 base for J; bases not matched to a gene: 19. The germline gives CDR1 SGHKS, CDR2 YYEKEE (reference sequence). This CDR3 is 18 amino acids long.

Sequencing used PBMCs, obtained after low-dose radiotherapy plus immunotherapy. The chain is built from TRBV5-5 and TRBJ1-1; TRBD1 matches 7 bases. The receptor was isolated from a female donor with ovarian cancer. CDR3 sequence reads: CASAMDRKLPRQNTEAFF. CDR3 DNA sequence: TGTGCCAGCGCCATGGACAGGAAGCTTCCCCGCCAGAACACTGAAGCTTTCTTT.